The 25 T cell receptor beta chains reported below all come from one sample, sequenced in a study of T-cell reconstitution after alpha-beta-depleted transplantation in children. The TCRbeta library incorporated unique molecular identifiers. TCRdb itself ran the PCR reads through MiXCR, one entry per CDR3 protein. Counted here are about 610,000 distinct CDR3 sequences, roughly 10% occurring once; the ten biggest clones make up 4%. This specimen consisted of PBMCs from the stem cell graft donor, obtained from the stem cell graft. The receptors derive from a human donor who donated a stem cell graft to a child with acute myeloid leukemia.

Here the CDR3 DNA reads TGTGCCACCAGTGAGGCCCCGGGACTCTACAATGAGCAGTTCTTC. Amino acid sequence: CATSEAPGLYNEQFF. The rearrangement links TRBV24-1 to TRBJ2-1; D is perhaps TRBD2 (6 bases). The V end was cut by 4 bases, the J end by 3 bases, with 12 bases between. Germline CDR1 reads KGHDR; CDR2 reads SFDVKD. The CDR3 spans 15 residues.

This clonotype has a handful of counts. This rearrangement joins TRBV7-2 to TRBJ2-1; 9 bases fit TRBD2. J gave up 6 bases and V 1 base, and 7 bases lay outside the gene matches. CDR1 SGHTA and CDR2 FQGNSA come from the germline V gene. The CDR3 sequence is 16 residues long. CDR3 DNA: TGTGCCAGCAGCTTAGTCGCTAGCGGGATGGGCAATGAGCAGTTCTTC. This encodes CASSLVASGMGNEQFF.

This chain connects TRBV6-5 to TRBJ2-2, with 11 bases identical to TRBD1. The CDR3 sequence is 17 residues long. From germline, CDR1 is MNHEY and CDR2 SVGAGI. With V trimmed by 3 bases and J by 4 bases, 7 bases remained unmatched. This chain's CDR3 is CASSYLRTGGPTGELFF. As DNA, the CDR3 is TGTGCCAGCAGTTATCTGAGGACAGGGGGCCCCACCGGGGAGCTGTTTTTT.

This clonotype was counted at least ten times. The rearrangement joins TRBV3-1 to TRBJ2-2, with 9 bases matching TRBD1. CDR3 length: 19 residues. Germline trimming cut 0 bases from V and 5 bases from J; bases unmatched to any gene: 13. Germline V gene lookup returns CDR1 LGHDT and CDR2 YNNKEL (reference sequence). The CDR3 spells CASSQERTGGVLLTGELFF. CDR3 sequence (DNA): TGTGCCAGCAGCCAAGAAAGAACAGGGGGCGTTCTCTTAACCGGGGAGCTGTTTTTT.

This clonotype was seen repeatedly, ten times or more. The V call is TRBV4-3, the J call TRBJ2-1; 8 bases are shared with TRBD2. Germline V gives CDR1 LGHNA, CDR2 YSLEER. The CDR3 runs 17 residues. V shed 0 bases, J shed 8 bases, and the junction held 12 bases outside the gene matches. CDR3 nucleotides: TGCGCCAGCAGCCAAGATGTCCCAGCGGGAGTTGACTATGAGCAGTTCTTC. It codes for CASSQDVPAGVDYEQFF.

This clonotype showed up just a few times. The V gene is TRBV28, the J gene TRBJ2-7, with 16 bases matching TRBD2. The CDR3 has 18 amino acids. The junction had 13 bases not matched to a gene; V was cut back by 5 bases and J by 6 bases. The germline CDR1 and CDR2 sequences are MDHEN and SYDVKM. The DNA for the CDR3 is TGTGCCAGCAGTCTTTCCCCGGGACTAGCGGGAGGGCCGGGCGAGCAGTACTTC. This translates into CASSLSPGLAGGPGEQYF.

This clonotype was observed a few times. The chain uses TRBV6-4 and TRBJ2-1, with TRBD2 identical over 9 bases. CDR1 is MRHNA and CDR2 is SNTAGT in the germline V gene. The CDR3 spans 19 residues. V trimming: 6 bases; J trimming: 5 bases; junction bases outside the gene matches: 20. The CDR3 bases are TGTGCCAGCAGCCTTAGCGGGAGTGGAGATGTGAGGGTTAACAATGAGCAGTTCTTC. It translates to CASSLSGSGDVRVNNEQFF.

The rearrangement links TRBV28 to TRBJ2-7; 9 positions match TRBD1. Looked up from germline, CDR1 is MDHEN and CDR2 is SYDVKM. V shed 5 bases, J shed 0 bases, and the junction held 2 bases outside the gene matches. This CDR3 has 14 residues. CDR3 loop: CASSEQGASYEQYF. The DNA of the CDR3 is TGTGCCAGCAGTGAACAGGGGGCCTCCTACGAGCAGTACTTC.

This clonotype was seen only a few times. CDR3 protein: CASSYSGLPDEQYF. CDR3 nucleotides: TGTGCCAGCAGCTACTCGGGACTTCCTGACGAGCAGTACTTC. The chain links TRBV7-9 to TRBJ2-7, with a weak D call TRBD2 (6 bases). Germline values: CDR1 SEHNR, CDR2 FQNEAQ (reference sequence). There are 14 residues in the CDR3. V lost 4 bases and J 5 bases, leaving 15 bases between the germline ends.

This clonotype has a count of ten or more. V usage is TRBV29-1 and J usage is TRBJ2-7; D gene uncertain. Germline CDR1 SQVTM, CDR2 ANQGSEA. The V end was cut by 8 bases, the J end by 0 bases, with 14 bases between. The CDR3 has 13 residues. The DNA of the CDR3 is TGCAGCACCTTGTCCCTGAGCTCCTACGAGCAGTACTTC. The encoded protein is CSTLSLSSYEQYF.

This rearrangement joins TRBV29-1 to TRBJ2-7; 7 bases are shared with TRBD1. Germline CDR1 is SQVTM and CDR2 is ANQGSEA. The ends lost 7 bases at V and 7 bases at J; junction bases unmatched: 10. This CDR3 contains 12 residues. The CDR3 protein is CSGRQGVGEQYF. DNA of the CDR3: TGCAGCGGCCGACAGGGCGTGGGGGAGCAGTACTTC.

This clonotype was recorded at least ten times. J is TRBJ2-1 and V is TRBV6-4; 11 bases align to TRBD2. V trimming: 6 bases; J trimming: 8 bases; junction bases outside the gene matches: 9. Germline V gives CDR1 MRHNA, CDR2 SNTAGT. The CDR3 runs to 15 residues. The CDR3 protein is CASSLSGRAMDEQFF. CDR3 sequence (DNA): TGTGCCAGCAGCCTTAGCGGGAGGGCCATGGATGAGCAGTTCTTC.

This clonotype was counted between two and nine times. The chain recombines TRBV6-5 with TRBJ1-5, with D unclear. Germline CDR1 and CDR2: MNHEY and SVGAGI. With 8 bases removed from V and 0 bases from J, the gap between germline ends came to 8 bases. This CDR3 contains 13 residues. The CDR3 is CASRLNSNQPQHF. Here the CDR3 DNA reads TGTGCCAGCCGTTTAAATAGCAATCAGCCCCAGCATTTT.

This clonotype was detected only a few times. The chain combines TRBV5-1 with TRBJ2-2, with 8 bases aligning to TRBD1. V lost 4 bases, J lost 1 base, and 9 bases stayed unmatched. This CDR3 region has 17 residues. Per germline, CDR1 SGHRS and CDR2 YFSETQ. CDR3 nucleotide sequence: TGCGCCAGCAGCCAGGGACAGGAGGCTTTGAACACCGGGGAGCTGTTTTTT. This encodes CASSQGQEALNTGELFF.

This rearrangement joins TRBV7-2 to TRBJ2-4; D remains unclear. There are 15 residues in the CDR3. The V gene lost 5 bases and the J gene lost 2 bases, with 13 bases spanning the gap. Germline V CDR1 and CDR2: SGHTA, FQGNSA. The chain's CDR3 is CASSPPQFPKNIQYF. The DNA of the CDR3 is TGTGCCAGCAGCCCCCCCCAGTTCCCCAAAAACATTCAGTACTTC.

J is TRBJ2-3 and V is TRBV5-4; 8 positions match TRBD2. CDR3 length equals 16 residues. With 9 bases clipped from V and 0 bases from J, the junction kept 12 bases outside the gene matches. CDR1 is SGHNT, CDR2 YYREEE, per germline (reference sequence). For the CDR3, the DNA is TGTGCCACCAACGGACTAGCCCAAACTAGCACAGATACGCAGTATTTT. Protein sequence: CATNGLAQTSTDTQYF.

In DNA, the CDR3 is TGCAGTGCTAACCCGACGACAGGGGCCATTGGGGAGCAGTACTTC. It encodes CSANPTTGAIGEQYF. The chain combines TRBV20-1 with TRBJ2-7; 8 bases line up with TRBD1. Per the germline V gene, CDR1 is DFQATT and CDR2 is SNEGSKA (reference sequence). The CDR3 has 15 residues. The ends lost 4 bases at V and 7 bases at J; junction bases unmatched: 15.

The gene calls are TRBV29-1 and TRBJ1-3; D perhaps matches TRBD1 (6 bases). CDR3 length: 13 residues. Germline CDR1 SQVTM, CDR2 ANQGSEA. The V end lost 5 bases, the J end lost 0 bases, and 8 bases lay between the germline ends. CDR3 sequence reads: CSVRTASGNTIYF. CDR3 sequence (DNA): TGCAGCGTTCGGACAGCCTCTGGAAACACCATATATTTT.

The rearrangement joins TRBV6-2 or TRBV6-3 to TRBJ2-3; the D gene is possibly TRBD1 (7 bases). The ends were cut back, 4 bases at V and 8 bases at J, with 19 bases in the middle. The CDR3 has 15 residues. CDR1 and CDR2 from the germline V gene are MNHEY and SVGEGT. The CDR3 nucleotides read TGTGCCAGCAGTTTGCAGGGGGGTGGCCTTGGTACGCAGTATTTT. It translates to CASSLQGGGLGTQYF.

This clonotype was recorded a few times. The chain uses TRBV7-2 and TRBJ2-7, with 9 bases aligning to TRBD2. This CDR3 comprises 15 residues. Trimming took 2 bases from V and 0 from J; bases not matched to a gene: 2. Per germline, CDR1 SGHTA and CDR2 FQGNSA. In DNA, the CDR3 is TGTGCCAGCAGCTTAAGACTAGCGGTCTCCTACGAGCAGTACTTC. It is translated as CASSLRLAVSYEQYF.

There are a few counts of this clonotype. The chain combines TRBV4-3 with TRBJ1-5; possible D gene TRBD1, 6 bases. CDR3 length equals 17 residues. Trimming cost V 2 bases and J 1 base, with 15 bases left between them. Germline V gene lookup returns CDR1 LGHNA and CDR2 YSLEER. CDR3 amino acids: CASSQSIGGSSNQPQHF. The DNA of the CDR3 is TGCGCCAGCAGCCAATCGATAGGGGGAAGCAGCAATCAGCCCCAGCATTTT.

This clonotype was seen a handful of times. The V and J genes are TRBV7-2 and TRBJ2-1; 7 nucleotides line up with TRBD2. Germline V gene lookup returns CDR1 SGHTA and CDR2 FQGNSA. The CDR3 has 14 amino acids. V lost 4 bases and J lost 8; bases outside the gene matches: 8. The CDR3 DNA reads as TGTGCCAGCAGCTCCTTCGGGACTATAGATGAGCAGTTCTTC. The encoded protein is CASSSFGTIDEQFF.

This clonotype was counted between two and nine times. The V and J genes are TRBV20-1 and TRBJ2-2; D is perhaps TRBD2 (6 bases). Germline V gene sequence: CDR1 DFQATT, CDR2 SNEGSKA (reference sequence). V shed 1 base and J shed 11 bases, with 20 bases lying between them. CDR3 length: 15 residues. CDR3 residues: CSARVPGLDAGELFF. The CDR3 DNA sequence: TGCAGTGCTAGAGTCCCGGGACTGGACGCGGGAGAGCTGTTTTTT.

This chain joins TRBV7-2 and TRBJ2-7, with TRBD1 matching over 11 bases. The CDR3 has 15 residues. The germline V gene has CDR1 SGHTA and CDR2 FQGNSA. After removal of 1 base from V and 5 bases from J, the junction contained 4 bases not matched to a gene. The CDR3 sequence is CASSLGTGQGDEQYF. CDR3 nucleotides: TGTGCCAGCAGCTTAGGGACGGGACAGGGGGACGAGCAGTACTTC.

This clonotype was seen more than once but under ten times. One end of the junction does not line up with germline, which may come from a read error. The V and J genes are TRBV3-1 and TRBJ1-1; D is unresolved. Germline V gives CDR1 LGHDT, CDR2 YNNKEL (reference sequence). The CDR3 totals 12 residues. The CDR3 nucleotides are TGTGCCAGCAGCCCAAGGCAGGAATATAAAATCTTT. Encoded protein: CASSPRQEYKIF. Variable domain in full (rest from reference TRBV3-1 and TRBJ1-1): DTAVSQTPKYLVTQMGNDKSIKCEQNLGHDTMYWYKQDSKKFLKIMFSYNNKELIINETVPNRFSPKSPDKAHLNLHINSLELGDSAVYFCASSPRQEYKIFGQGTRLTVV.